This TCR beta chain was documented in a study of molecular identifiers for immune sequencing clone quantification. Study-level information: Replicate runs used RNA from about 20,000 or 100,000 naive CD8 cells, which was split five ways into aliquots, and four of those aliquots were then sequenced.

With listed TCR primers and previously described methods, bulk TCR libraries were prepared. TCRdb called the PCR reads again in MiXCR, with one record for every CDR3 protein. This table holds 460,000 or so distinct CDR3 sequences, about 25% found once. Per the germline V gene, CDR1 is MDHEN and CDR2 is SYDVKM. The CDR3 has 17 residues. V was clipped by 3 bases and J by 1 base, with 19 bases between them. RNA fractions of 10%, 30% or 50% and about 18,000 to 1,000,000 sorted cells were the source of naive CD8 libraries. In the sort, naive CD8 T cells were defined as CD8+CD4-CCR7+CD45RA+. This clonotype appeared a few times.

The sequencing input was naive CD8+ T cells from blood, with Jurkat cell RNA spiked in. Subset meaning: FACS-sorted CD8+CD4-CCR7+CD45RA+ naive T cells. V is TRBV28 and J is TRBJ2-7, with no clear D. This clonotype was sampled from a human donor in good health. Some libraries in this study had Jurkat cell RNA spiked in. Here the CDR3 reads CASSLAVLVSPSYEQYF. Here the CDR3 DNA reads TGTGCCAGCAGTTTGGCGGTTCTAGTATCCCCTTCCTACGAGCAGTACTTC.